These 17 T cell receptor beta chains originate from one sample sequenced in a study of spatial heterogeneity in lung cancer. The time point: sample taken at primary tumor resection. Sequencing of whole RNA from tumor, nontumor lung or frozen PBMC involved no sorting. Each CDR3 protein gets one entry after TCRdb re-called the 5' RACE reads with MiXCR. The sample contains 40,000 to 45,000 distinct CDR3 sequences, roughly 15% of which appear only once. The sample in question was PBMCs, obtained at surgery. These receptor sequences come from a male donor with early-stage non-small cell lung cancer.

The sample holds many counts of this clonotype. The J gene is TRBJ2-7, the V gene TRBV14; 8 bases are a match to TRBD1. With 4 bases clipped from V and 4 bases from J, the junction kept 9 bases outside the gene matches. The CDR3 is made up of 15 amino acids. Germline-derived CDR1 and CDR2 are SGHDN and FVKESK. The CDR3 here is CASSRQPTGVYEQYF. As DNA, the CDR3 is TGTGCCAGCAGCCGCCAGCCGACAGGGGTTTACGAGCAGTACTTC.

This clonotype has more than one count but fewer than ten. This chain links TRBV2 with TRBJ1-5; D is ambiguous. V was pared by 3 bases and J by 0 bases, with 12 bases between. The CDR3 totals 16 residues. Germline CDR1 is SNHLY and CDR2 is FYNNEI. The CDR3 bases are TGTGCCAGCAGTGATGGCAGCCTATATAGCAATCAGCCCCAGCATTTT. Encoded protein: CASSDGSLYSNQPQHF.

This clonotype occurred once. This sequence joins TRBV6-2 or TRBV6-3 and TRBJ2-1; D remains unclear. The CDR3 is 16 residues long. Germline V lookup: CDR1 MNHEY, CDR2 SVGEGT. With 5 bases removed from V and 0 bases from J, the gap between germline ends came to 14 bases. CDR3: CASSPPFWSSYNEQFF. CDR3 coding DNA: TGTGCCAGCAGTCCACCTTTTTGGAGCTCCTACAATGAGCAGTTCTTC.

This clonotype was seen ten or more times. The J gene is TRBJ1-5, the V gene TRBV20-1; D is unclear. V lost 1 base and J 7 bases, leaving 8 bases between the germline ends. This CDR3 is 12 amino acids long. From germline, CDR1 is DFQATT and CDR2 SNEGSKA (reference sequence). For the CDR3, the DNA is TGCAGTGCTAGAGCGGGGAGACAGCCCCAGCATTTT. Protein: CSARAGRQPQHF.

The J gene is TRBJ2-3, the V gene TRBV3-1; 14 nucleotides align to TRBD2. The V segment lost 4 bases and the J segment 1 base; nucleotides outside the gene matches: 1. Germline V gene sequence: CDR1 LGHDT, CDR2 YNNKEL (reference sequence). The CDR3 consists of 16 residues. The CDR3 loop is CASSPTSGRGTDTQYF. The CDR3 bases are TGTGCCAGCAGCCCGACTAGCGGGAGGGGCACAGATACGCAGTATTTT.

V is TRBV7-9 and J is TRBJ1-2; no clear D. This CDR3 has 11 amino acids. V was cut by 5 bases and J by 9 bases, with 10 bases left in between. The V gene's germline CDR1 is SEHNR and CDR2 FQNEAQ (reference sequence). Here the CDR3 DNA reads TGTGCCAGCAGCGAGGGTAGAAGCTACACCTTC. Translating gives CASSEGRSYTF.

This rearrangement joins TRBV2 to TRBJ2-1, with D possibly TRBD2 on 6 matching bases. CDR3 size: 14 residues. The germline CDR1 and CDR2 sequences are SNHLY and FYNNEI. V lost 6 bases to trimming and J lost 1 base, with 10 bases between them. The CDR3 protein is CASRGLLSYNEQFF. CDR3 coding DNA: TGTGCCAGCAGGGGACTTCTTTCCTACAATGAGCAGTTCTTC.

The J gene is TRBJ2-5, the V gene TRBV5-4; 7 bases align to TRBD1. The germline gives CDR1 SGHNT, CDR2 YYREEE (reference sequence). Trimming at V came to 4 bases and at J to 2 bases, leaving 8 bases not matched to a gene. The CDR3 length is 15 residues. CDR3 loop: CASSIDRASQETQYF. The CDR3 DNA follows: TGTGCCAGCAGCATTGACAGGGCCTCTCAAGAGACCCAGTACTTC.

This clonotype was picked up a small number of times. The chain combines TRBV11-2 with TRBJ2-5; TRBD2 matches 13 bases. The V gene's germline CDR1 is SGHAT and CDR2 FQNNGV. After removal of 6 bases from V and 3 bases from J, the junction contained 10 bases not matched to a gene. CDR3 size: 17 residues. CDR3 nucleotide sequence: TGTGCCAGCAGGCGTGGGACTAGCGGGGCGTACGAAGAGACCCAGTACTTC. Its protein product is CASRRGTSGAYEETQYF.

The chain combines TRBV9 with TRBJ2-1, with 13 bases matching TRBD2. The CDR3 consists of 18 residues. Germline CDR1 SGDLS, CDR2 YYNGEE. The J segment lost 7 bases and the V segment lost 3 bases, leaving 13 bases of the junction unmatched. The CDR3 region is CASSATGTSGTSRNEQFF. The DNA for the CDR3 is TGTGCCAGCAGCGCCACCGGGACTAGCGGGACGAGTAGGAATGAGCAGTTCTTC.

This chain links TRBV12-3 or TRBV12-4 with TRBJ2-5, with 11 bases matching TRBD2. There are 15 residues in the CDR3. Unmatched junction bases numbered 8, after V lost 6 bases and J lost 5 bases. CDR3 loop: CASSALTSGIETQYF. The DNA for the CDR3 is TGTGCCAGCAGCGCCCTGACTAGCGGGATTGAGACCCAGTACTTC.

This clonotype showed up many times. The chain links TRBV5-1 to TRBJ2-1, with 11 bases that match TRBD2. The CDR3 covers 14 residues. Germline CDR1 SGHRS, CDR2 YFSETQ. Trimming cost V 2 bases and J 9 bases; bases outside gene matches: 4. CDR3 nucleotides: TGCGCCAGCAGCTTTAGCGGGAGGGCCGGTGAGCAGTTCTTC. Protein: CASSFSGRAGEQFF.

The chain combines TRBV13 with TRBJ2-7, with TRBD2 as a possible D gene (6 bases). The CDR3 is 15 residues long. The germline CDR1 and CDR2 sequences are PRHDT and FYEKMQ (reference sequence). V was clipped by 3 bases and J by 3 bases, with 15 bases between them. The CDR3 loop reads CASSLGGKSHYEQYF. In DNA form, the CDR3 reads TGTGCCAGCAGCTTGGGCGGGAAGAGCCACTACGAGCAGTACTTC.

This sequence joins TRBV12-3 or TRBV12-4 and TRBJ2-7; TRBD1 might be the D (6 bases). This CDR3 has 16 residues. Trimming pared 5 bases from V and 2 bases from J, leaving 19 bases between. The DNA of the CDR3 is TGTGCCAGCAGTCCACGCCGACAGAGGGGGACCTACGAGCAGTACTTC. This sequence encodes CASSPRRQRGTYEQYF.

This clonotype occurred many times. V and J are TRBV29-1 and TRBJ2-1; TRBD2 agrees at 8 bases. The CDR3 consists of 13 residues. V gave up 1 base and J gave up 6 bases; unmatched junction bases: 2. In germline, CDR1 is SQVTM, CDR2 ANQGSEA. For the CDR3, the DNA is TGCAGCGTTGAAGCGGGAGGGCTCAATGAGCAGTTCTTC. It translates to CSVEAGGLNEQFF.

The chain carries TRBV7-2 and TRBJ2-1; no clear D. Germline CDR1 and CDR2: SGHTA and FQGNSA. V was pared by 2 bases and J by 10 bases, with 9 bases between. The CDR3 covers 12 residues. The CDR3 is CASSLSRLEQFF. CDR3 coding DNA: TGTGCCAGCAGCTTAAGCCGGTTGGAGCAGTTCTTC.

The chain has TRBV28 and TRBJ2-4; 9 nucleotides align to TRBD1. In germline, CDR1 is MDHEN, CDR2 SYDVKM. Trimming removed 3 bases from V and 2 bases from J; junction bases left unmatched: 5. This CDR3 is built from 16 residues. The CDR3 nucleotides read TGTGCCAGCAGTTTTCCGGGACAGGGATCCAAAAACATTCAGTACTTC. Amino acid sequence: CASSFPGQGSKNIQYF.